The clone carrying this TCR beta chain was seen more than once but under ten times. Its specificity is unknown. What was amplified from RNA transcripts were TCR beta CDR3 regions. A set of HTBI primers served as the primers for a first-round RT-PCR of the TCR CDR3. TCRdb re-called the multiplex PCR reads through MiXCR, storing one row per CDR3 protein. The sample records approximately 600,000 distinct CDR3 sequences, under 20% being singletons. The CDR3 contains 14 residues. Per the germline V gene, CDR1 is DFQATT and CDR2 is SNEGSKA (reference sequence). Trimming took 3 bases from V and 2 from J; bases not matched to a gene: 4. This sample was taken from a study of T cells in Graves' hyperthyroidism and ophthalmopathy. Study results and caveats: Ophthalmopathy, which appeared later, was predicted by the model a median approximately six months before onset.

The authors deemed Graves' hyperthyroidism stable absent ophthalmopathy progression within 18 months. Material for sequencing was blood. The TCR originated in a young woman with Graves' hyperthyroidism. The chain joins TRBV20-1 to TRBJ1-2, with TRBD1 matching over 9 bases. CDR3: CSASPGQGNYGYTF. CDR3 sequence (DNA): TGCAGTGCTAGCCCCGGACAGGGGAACTATGGCTACACCTTC.